This T cell receptor (beta chain) was retrieved from a study of cytomegalovirus exposure and HLA in healthy donors. The study's findings and limits: CMV serostatus was the sole immune exposure data available. Productive rates of about 90% or about 30% were seen for most TCR beta V segments in an earlier analysis. Specificity of a few CMV-associated chains for CMV antigens was verified in vitro.

The PCR had 60 Vbeta and 13 Jbeta primers. The repertoire was sequenced with immunoSEQ multiplex PCR; TCRdb's copy has only in-frame clones and lacks some. The sample records 140,000 to 150,000 clones, about three quarters being singletons. Remarks on this clone: Its specificity is not known.

The CDR3 contains 12 residues. Germline V gene sequence: CDR1 MNHEY, CDR2 SVGAGI. The V end was cut by 0 bases, the J end by 7 bases, with 7 bases between. The source material was PBMCs. The rearrangement joins TRBV6-5 to TRBJ2-7; D not certain. The clonotype comes from a man aged 40-49 years in good health and CMV-seropositive. CDR3 nucleotides: TGTGCCAGCAGTTACTCTAACCGGGAGCAGTACTTC. Protein: CASSYSNREQYF.